Listed here are 24 T cell receptor beta chains from one sample, sequenced in a study of follicular helper T cells after annual influenza vaccination. The time point here: 2014-2015 season, pre-vaccination. Clones were sequenced by immunoSEQ multiplex PCR, and TCRdb holds only the in-frame ones, with some missing. The data show around 25,000 clones, 80% to 90% seen once. Here the sequenced sample was CXCR5+ CD38- circulating T follicular helper cells from blood, taken on the day of influenza vaccination. Subset of the sample: circulating Tfh, non-naive CD4+CXCR5+PD-1+ (ICOS+CD38+ or ICOS-CD38-). The receptors stem from an adult who received the influenza vaccine.

This clone has more than one count but fewer than ten. The V call is TRBV5-1, the J call TRBJ2-6; D perhaps matches TRBD2 (6 bases). CDR1 SGHRS and CDR2 YFSETQ come from the germline V gene. V shed 3 bases and J shed 0 bases, with 19 bases lying between them. This CDR3 has 19 residues. CDR3 sequence: CASSSPSGAGTSGANVLTF. The CDR3 DNA sequence: TGCGCCAGCAGCTCCCCCTCTGGGGCGGGGACCTCTGGGGCCAACGTCCTGACTTTC.

The CDR3 DNA reads as TGTGCCAGCAGCCCCGACAGGGGCTGGTATGGCTACACCTTC. This sequence encodes CASSPDRGWYGYTF. The J gene is TRBJ1-2, the V gene TRBV27, with 8 bases aligning to TRBD1. This CDR3 contains 14 residues. CDR1 and CDR2 (germline): MNHEY, SMNVEV (reference sequence). Trimming cost V 6 bases and J 5 bases; bases outside gene matches: 8.

This chain joins TRBV30 and TRBJ2-1; TRBD2 aligns across 12 bases. The CDR3 is made up of 14 amino acids. Germline CDR1 reads GTSNPN; CDR2 reads SVGIG (reference sequence). Trimming removed 0 bases from V and 7 bases from J; junction bases left unmatched: 1. The chain's CDR3 is CAWSVTSGRNEQFF. The CDR3 DNA is TGTGCCTGGAGTGTTACTAGCGGGAGGAATGAGCAGTTCTTC. The full variable domain, completed using reference TRBV30 and TRBJ2-1, is SQTIHQWPATLVQPVGSPLSLECTVEGTSNPNLYWYRQAAGRGLQLLFYSVGIGQISSEVPQNLSASRPQDRQFILSSKKLLLSDSGFYLCAWSVTSGRNEQFFGPGTRLTVL.

This chain connects TRBV4-1 to TRBJ1-1; D is undetermined. V lost 4 bases, J lost 11 bases, and 14 bases lay in between. There are 12 residues in the CDR3. CDR1 and CDR2 from the germline V gene are MGHRA and YSYEKL. CDR3 in amino acids: CASSPRDRVAFF. The CDR3 DNA reads as TGCGCCAGCAGCCCCCGGGATCGGGTTGCTTTCTTT.

Here the CDR3 DNA reads TGTGCCAGCACACCAGGCGGGGTTCACTACAATGAGCAGTTCTTC. Amino acids: CASTPGGVHYNEQFF. The rearrangement joins TRBV7-6 to TRBJ2-1; possible D gene TRBD2, 6 bases. Germline V gives CDR1 SGHVS, CDR2 FNYEAQ. The CDR3 totals 15 residues. Trimming shortened V by 7 bases and J by 3 bases, and 16 bases separated the two germline ends. Using reference TRBV7-6 and TRBJ2-1 for the parts outside the CDR3, the full variable domain is GAGVSQSPRYKVTKRGQDVALRCDPISGHVSLYWYRQALGQGPEFLTYFNYEAQQDKSGLPNDRFSAERPEGSISTLTIQRTEQRDSAMYRCASTPGGVHYNEQFFGPGTRLTVL.

This chain uses TRBV18 with TRBJ2-2; possible D gene TRBD1, 6 bases. The germline gives CDR1 KGHSH, CDR2 LQKENI. V lost 2 bases to trimming and J lost 4 bases, with 11 bases between them. The CDR3 totals 15 residues. The CDR3 loop is CASSPYQGSTGELFF. The CDR3, as DNA: TGTGCCAGCTCACCATATCAGGGGAGCACCGGGGAGCTGTTTTTT.

In regard to this clone: The same CDR3 is also encoded by other DNA sequences in this sample. The J gene is TRBJ1-6, the V gene TRBV11-1; 8 bases are shared with TRBD1. The CDR3 has 15 residues. V gave up 6 bases and J gave up 7 bases; unmatched junction bases: 8. The germline CDR1 and CDR2 sequences are SGHAT and FQDESV (reference sequence). CDR3: CASSSNRDRNSPLHF. CDR3 bases: TGTGCCAGCAGTTCAAACAGGGACAGGAATTCACCCCTCCACTTT.

Points on this clone: A read error may account for a junction end that differs from germline. The chain carries TRBV7-3 and TRBJ1-1; perhaps TRBD1 as D (5 bases). CDR3 length equals 14 residues. CDR1 and CDR2 (germline): SGHTA, FQGTGA. The CDR3 loop reads CASSKGPTNAEAFF. The CDR3 nucleotides read TGTGCCAGCAGCAAGGGGCCGACGAACGCTGAAGCTTTCTTT. Variable domain in full (rest from reference TRBV7-3 and TRBJ1-1): GAGVSQTPSNKVTEKGKYVELRCDPISGHTALYWYRQSLGQGPEFLIYFQGTGAADDSGLPNDRFFAVRPEGSVSTLKIQRTERGDSAVYLCASSKGPTNAEAFFGQGTRLTVV.

V usage is TRBV5-8 and J usage is TRBJ2-7; 14 nucleotides match TRBD2. The CDR3 is 15 residues long. V lost 4 bases, J lost 6 bases, and 6 bases stayed unmatched. The germline CDR1 and CDR2 sequences are SGHTS and YDEGEE. CDR3: CASSQPGLAGAEQYF. CDR3 DNA sequence: TGTGCCAGCAGCCAGCCGGGACTAGCGGGAGCCGAGCAGTACTTC.

Only one count was recorded for this clone. The chain joins TRBV15 to TRBJ1-1, with TRBD1 as a possible D gene (6 bases). V shed 5 bases and J shed 11 bases, with 18 bases lying between them. This CDR3 has 13 residues. From germline, CDR1 is LNHNV and CDR2 YYDKDF (reference sequence). As DNA, the CDR3 is TGTGCCACCAGCCCGACGATGGACAGTCAGGCTTTCTTT. Its protein product is CATSPTMDSQAFF.

This clone was picked up one time. For the CDR3, the DNA is TGCGCCAGCAGCTTGGGGGGGACAGGGAGCAGTTCACCCCTCCACTTT. It encodes CASSLGGTGSSSPLHF. J is TRBJ1-6 and V is TRBV5-1; 9 bases map to TRBD1. The CDR3 has 16 amino acids. V trimming: 0 bases; J trimming: 9 bases; junction bases outside the gene matches: 7. Germline assignment: CDR1 SGHRS and CDR2 YFSETQ.

V gene TRBV2 combines with J gene TRBJ2-3; D call uncertain. Trimming cost V 7 bases and J 5 bases, with 16 bases left between them. Germline assignment: CDR1 SNHLY and CDR2 FYNNEI. The CDR3 is 14 amino acids. This CDR3 is CASKVTVRQDTQYF. For the CDR3, the DNA is TGTGCCAGCAAGGTCACTGTCCGACAAGATACGCAGTATTTT.

The gene calls are TRBV6-6 and TRBJ2-1, with 11 bases matching TRBD2. From germline, CDR1 is MNHNY and CDR2 SVGAGI (reference sequence). The trim removed 2 bases at V and 4 bases at J, leaving 4 bases unmatched. There are 16 residues in the CDR3. CDR3 in DNA: TGTGCCAGCAGTTACCTCGGGACTAGCGGATACAATGAGCAGTTCTTC. Its protein product is CASSYLGTSGYNEQFF.

The chain employs TRBV6-1 and TRBJ1-6; D possibly corresponds to TRBD1 (6 bases). The CDR3 runs 15 residues. Germline values: CDR1 MNHNS, CDR2 SASEGT. V lost 8 bases and J lost 4, with 15 bases in between. This CDR3 reads CASLRGAPYNSPLHF. Written as DNA, the CDR3 is TGTGCCAGCCTTCGGGGGGCTCCTTATAATTCACCCCTCCACTTT.

The chain links TRBV5-1 to TRBJ2-6; 8 positions agree with TRBD1. Per germline, CDR1 SGHRS and CDR2 YFSETQ. The CDR3 totals 20 residues. The V and J ends lost 3 bases and 0 bases, in that order; junction bases with no gene match: 14. The CDR3 sequence: CASSSVAGGGSLSGANVLTF. CDR3 DNA: TGCGCCAGCAGCTCCGTAGCAGGGGGCGGCTCTCTCTCTGGGGCCAACGTCCTGACTTTC.

The genes are TRBV7-9 and TRBJ1-1, with TRBD1 as a possible D gene (6 bases). Trimming shortened V by 7 bases and J by 5 bases, and 17 bases separated the two germline ends. The CDR3 totals 14 residues. Germline V lookup: CDR1 SEHNR, CDR2 FQNEAQ (reference sequence). The CDR3, as DNA: TGTGCCAGCACCGGGCAGGGGAGGGGAACTGAAGCTTTCTTT. It encodes CASTGQGRGTEAFF.

This clone was counted a single time. The chain carries TRBV5-4 and TRBJ2-7, with 10 bases identical to TRBD1. CDR1 is SGHNT, CDR2 YYREEE, per germline (reference sequence). This CDR3 is built from 17 residues. After removal of 4 bases from V and 2 bases from J, the junction contained 12 bases not matched to a gene. CDR3 bases: TGTGCCAGCAGCCAGGACCTCGGGACAGGGGATCCCTACGAGCAGTACTTC. Encoded protein: CASSQDLGTGDPYEQYF.

The chain couples TRBV7-2 to TRBJ2-1; TRBD1 might be the D (5 bases). The CDR3 has 13 residues. V was pared by 5 bases and J by 6 bases, with 11 bases between. The germline V gene encodes CDR1 SGHTA and CDR2 FQGNSA. This CDR3 is CASSQGWGNEQFF. CDR3 DNA: TGTGCCAGCAGCCAGGGATGGGGCAATGAGCAGTTCTTC.

This sequence joins TRBV28 and TRBJ2-7; TRBD1 matches 8 bases. CDR3 length equals 13 residues. Trimming cost V 3 bases and J 7 bases; bases outside gene matches: 5. Germline V gene data show CDR1 as MDHEN and CDR2 as SYDVKM. CDR3 coding DNA: TGTGCCAGCAGTTTGGACAGGGTTCGAGAGCAGTACTTC. Its protein product is CASSLDRVREQYF.

The rearrangement uses TRBV7-6 and TRBJ2-4; 9 nucleotides align to TRBD2. The CDR3 totals 20 residues. CDR1 is SGHVS and CDR2 is FNYEAQ in the germline V gene. V lost 5 bases, J lost 0 bases, and 17 bases stayed unmatched. CDR3 nucleotide sequence: TGTGCCAGCAGCCTAACCGAGCCAATAGCGGGAGATGTAGCCAAAAACATTCAGTACTTC. This encodes CASSLTEPIAGDVAKNIQYF.

The rearrangement uses TRBV28 and TRBJ2-7; 11 bases map to TRBD2. CDR1 is MDHEN, CDR2 SYDVKM, per germline. The CDR3 consists of 16 residues. V lost 7 bases, J lost 0 bases, and 8 bases stayed unmatched. DNA for the CDR3: TGTGCCAGCACTAGGGCTAGCGGGGGGATCTCCTACGAGCAGTACTTC. Amino acid sequence: CASTRASGGISYEQYF.

This clone was seen just once. This rearrangement joins TRBV5-1 to TRBJ1-1; D not resolved. Germline CDR1 is SGHRS and CDR2 is YFSETQ. The CDR3 extends over 12 amino acids. Trimming shortened V by 7 bases and J by 4 bases, and 11 bases separated the two germline ends. DNA for the CDR3: TGCGCCAGCTACGAGGATGTCACTGAAGCTTTCTTT. As protein: CASYEDVTEAFF.

The chain joins TRBV9 to TRBJ2-1, with D maybe TRBD2 (7 bases). Germline CDR1 reads SGDLS; CDR2 reads YYNGEE. This CDR3 is 12 amino acids long. Trimming removed 0 bases from V and 13 bases from J, with 11 bases in between. CDR3 sequence: CASSVEGGRQFF. In nucleotides, the CDR3 is TGTGCCAGCAGCGTAGAGGGGGGGAGACAGTTCTTC.

The DNA for the CDR3 is TGTGCCAGCCGGGCGACAACTAGCGGGAGACGCGAGCAGTACTTC. It codes for CASRATTSGRREQYF. V is TRBV28 and J is TRBJ2-7; 11 positions match TRBD2. The CDR3 is 15 amino acids. Germline V gene data show CDR1 as MDHEN and CDR2 as SYDVKM. V shed 8 bases, J shed 6 bases, and the junction held 12 bases outside the gene matches.